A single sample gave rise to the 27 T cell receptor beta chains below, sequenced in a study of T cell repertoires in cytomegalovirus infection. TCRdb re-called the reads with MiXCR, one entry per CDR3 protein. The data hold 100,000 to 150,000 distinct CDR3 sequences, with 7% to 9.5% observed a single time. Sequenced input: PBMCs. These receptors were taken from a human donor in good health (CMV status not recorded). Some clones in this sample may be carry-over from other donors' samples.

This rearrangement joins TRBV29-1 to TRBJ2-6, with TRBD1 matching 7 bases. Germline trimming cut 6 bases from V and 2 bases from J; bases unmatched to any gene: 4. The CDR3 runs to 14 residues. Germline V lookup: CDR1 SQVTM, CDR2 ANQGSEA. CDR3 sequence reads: CSVKGAPGANVLTF. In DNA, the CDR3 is TGCAGCGTAAAGGGGGCGCCTGGGGCCAACGTCCTGACTTTC.

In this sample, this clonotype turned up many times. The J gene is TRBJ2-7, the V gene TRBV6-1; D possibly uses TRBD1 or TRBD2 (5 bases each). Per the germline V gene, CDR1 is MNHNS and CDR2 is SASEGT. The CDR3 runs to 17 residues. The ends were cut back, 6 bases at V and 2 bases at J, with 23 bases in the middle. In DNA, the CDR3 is TGTGCCAGCAGCCCGAGGGAAGGTACGGGGCGGGCCTACGAGCAGTACTTC. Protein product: CASSPREGTGRAYEQYF.

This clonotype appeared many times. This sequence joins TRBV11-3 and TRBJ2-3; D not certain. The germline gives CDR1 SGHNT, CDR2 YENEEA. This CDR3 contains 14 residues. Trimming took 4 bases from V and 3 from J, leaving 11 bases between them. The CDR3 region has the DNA TGTGCCAGCAGCTCCGAGCTGGCTACAGATACGCAGTATTTT. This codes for CASSSELATDTQYF.

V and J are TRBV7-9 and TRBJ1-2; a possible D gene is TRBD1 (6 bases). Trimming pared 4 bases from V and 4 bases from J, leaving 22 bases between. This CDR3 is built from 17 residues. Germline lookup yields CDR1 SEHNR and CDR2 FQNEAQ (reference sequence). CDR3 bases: TGTGCCAGCAGCTCATCCAACTTACGACAGGCATCCTATGGCTACACCTTC. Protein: CASSSSNLRQASYGYTF. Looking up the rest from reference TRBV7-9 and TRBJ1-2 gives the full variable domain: DTGVSQNPRHKITKRGQNVTFRCDPISEHNRLYWYRQTLGQGPEFLTYFQNEAQLEKSRLLSDRFSAERPKGSFSTLEIQRTEQGDSAMYLCASSSSNLRQASYGYTFGSGTRLTVV.

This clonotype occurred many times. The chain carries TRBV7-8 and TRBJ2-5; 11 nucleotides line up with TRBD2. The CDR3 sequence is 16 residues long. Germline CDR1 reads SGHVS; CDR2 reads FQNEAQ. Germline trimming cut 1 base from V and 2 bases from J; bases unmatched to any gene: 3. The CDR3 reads CASSLGVAGGQETQYF. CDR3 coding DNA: TGTGCCAGCAGCTTAGGGGTAGCGGGGGGGCAAGAGACCCAGTACTTC.

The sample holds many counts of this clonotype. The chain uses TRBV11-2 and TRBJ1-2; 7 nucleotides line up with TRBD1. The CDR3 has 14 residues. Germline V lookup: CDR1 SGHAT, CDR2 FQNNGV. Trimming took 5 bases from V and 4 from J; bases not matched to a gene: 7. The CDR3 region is CASSTSGGGYGYTF. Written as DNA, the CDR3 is TGTGCCAGCAGCACTTCAGGGGGTGGCTATGGCTACACCTTC.

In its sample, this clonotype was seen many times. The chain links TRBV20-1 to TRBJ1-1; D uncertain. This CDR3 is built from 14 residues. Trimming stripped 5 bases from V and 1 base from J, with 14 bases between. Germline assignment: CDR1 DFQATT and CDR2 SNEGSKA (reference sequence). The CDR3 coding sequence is TGCAGTGCTTTCTCGAGCCTCTCGAACACTGAAGCTTTCTTT. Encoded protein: CSAFSSLSNTEAFF.

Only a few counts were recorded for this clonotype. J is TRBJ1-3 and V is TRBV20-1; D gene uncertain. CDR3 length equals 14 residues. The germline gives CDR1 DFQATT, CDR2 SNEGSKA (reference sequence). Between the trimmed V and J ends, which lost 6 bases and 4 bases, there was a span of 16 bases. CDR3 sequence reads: CSAATRARGNTIYF. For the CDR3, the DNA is TGCAGTGCGGCCACGAGGGCGAGAGGAAACACCATATATTTT.

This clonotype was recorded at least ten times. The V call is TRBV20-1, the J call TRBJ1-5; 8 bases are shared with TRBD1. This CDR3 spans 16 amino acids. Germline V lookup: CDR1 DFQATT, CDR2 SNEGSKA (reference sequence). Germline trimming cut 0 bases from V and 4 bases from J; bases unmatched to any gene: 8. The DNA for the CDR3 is TGCAGTGCTAGAGATCCAGCACAGGGGGGAAATCAGCCCCAGCATTTT. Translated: CSARDPAQGGNQPQHF.

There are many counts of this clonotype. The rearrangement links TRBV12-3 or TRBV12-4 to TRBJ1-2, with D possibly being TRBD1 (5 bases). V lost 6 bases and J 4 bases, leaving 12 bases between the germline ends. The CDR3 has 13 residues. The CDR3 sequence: CASSPRQFYGYTF. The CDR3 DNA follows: TGTGCCAGCAGCCCCAGACAGTTCTATGGCTACACCTTC.

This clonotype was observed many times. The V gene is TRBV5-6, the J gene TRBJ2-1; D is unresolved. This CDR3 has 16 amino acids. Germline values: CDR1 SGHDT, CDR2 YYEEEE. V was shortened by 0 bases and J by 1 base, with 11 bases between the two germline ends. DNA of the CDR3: TGTGCCAGCAGCTTGGATCCCGTTGTTTCCTACAATGAGCAGTTCTTC. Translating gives CASSLDPVVSYNEQFF.

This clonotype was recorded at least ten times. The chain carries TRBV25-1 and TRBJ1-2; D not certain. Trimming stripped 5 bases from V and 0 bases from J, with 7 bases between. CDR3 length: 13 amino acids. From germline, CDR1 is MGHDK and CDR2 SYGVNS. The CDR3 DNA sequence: TGTGCCAGCAGTCACTCAGCTAACTATGGCTACACCTTC. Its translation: CASSHSANYGYTF.

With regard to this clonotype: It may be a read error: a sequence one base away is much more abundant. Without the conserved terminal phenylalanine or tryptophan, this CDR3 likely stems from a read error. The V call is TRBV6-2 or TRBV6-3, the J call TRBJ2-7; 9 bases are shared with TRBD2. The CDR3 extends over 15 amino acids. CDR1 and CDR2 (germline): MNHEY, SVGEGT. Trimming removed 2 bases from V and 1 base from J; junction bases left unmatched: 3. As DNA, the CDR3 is TGTGCCAGCAGTTACGAAGCGGGGGGATCCTACGAGCAGTACCTC. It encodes CASSYEAGGSYEQYL.

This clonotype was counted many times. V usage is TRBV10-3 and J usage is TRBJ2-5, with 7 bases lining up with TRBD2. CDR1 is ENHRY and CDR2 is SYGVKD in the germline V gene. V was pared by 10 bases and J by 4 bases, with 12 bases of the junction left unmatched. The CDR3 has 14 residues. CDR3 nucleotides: TGTGCCACGACGACCGGGACTACCGGAGAGACCCAGTACTTC. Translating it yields CATTTGTTGETQYF.

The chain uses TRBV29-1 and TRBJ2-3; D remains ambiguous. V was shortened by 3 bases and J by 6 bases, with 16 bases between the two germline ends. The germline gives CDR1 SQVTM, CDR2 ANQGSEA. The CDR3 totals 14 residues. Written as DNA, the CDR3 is TGCAGCGTTGACCAGACCGCAAGGGATGATACGCAGTATTTT. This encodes CSVDQTARDDTQYF.

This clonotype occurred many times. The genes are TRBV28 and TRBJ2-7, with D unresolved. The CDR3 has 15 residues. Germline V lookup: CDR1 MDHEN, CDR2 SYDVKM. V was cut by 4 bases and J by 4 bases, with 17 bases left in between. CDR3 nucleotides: TGTGCCAGCAGTTCCGGCCTAGAAGCCCTTTACGAGCAGTACTTC. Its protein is CASSSGLEALYEQYF.

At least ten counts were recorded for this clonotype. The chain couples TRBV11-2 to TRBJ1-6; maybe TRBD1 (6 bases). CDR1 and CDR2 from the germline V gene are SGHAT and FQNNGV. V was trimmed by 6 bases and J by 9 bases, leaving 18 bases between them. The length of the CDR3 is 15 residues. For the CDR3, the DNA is TGTGCCAGCAGTTTCGACAGGTCTCGTGGTTCACCCCTCCACTTT. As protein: CASSFDRSRGSPLHF.

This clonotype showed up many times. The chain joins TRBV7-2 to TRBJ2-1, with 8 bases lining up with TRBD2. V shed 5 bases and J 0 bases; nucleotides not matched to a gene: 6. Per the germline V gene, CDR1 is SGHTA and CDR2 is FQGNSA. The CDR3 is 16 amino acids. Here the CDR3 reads CASSTRGGLSYNEQFF. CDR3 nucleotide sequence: TGTGCCAGCAGCACCCGGGGGGGCCTCTCCTACAATGAGCAGTTCTTC.

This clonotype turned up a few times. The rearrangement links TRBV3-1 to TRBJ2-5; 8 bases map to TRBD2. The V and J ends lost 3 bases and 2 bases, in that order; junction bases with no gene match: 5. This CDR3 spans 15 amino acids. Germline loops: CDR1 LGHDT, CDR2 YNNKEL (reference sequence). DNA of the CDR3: TGTGCCAGCAGCCACAAGCGGGGGATTCAAGAGACCCAGTACTTC. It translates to CASSHKRGIQETQYF.

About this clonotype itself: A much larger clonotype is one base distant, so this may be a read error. The DNA for the CDR3 is TGTGCCAGCAGTTTCGCCGGGAGCGGGGGTAGAAACGAGCAGTACTTC. As protein: CASSFAGSGGRNEQYF. The chain links TRBV28 to TRBJ2-7, with 8 bases fitting TRBD2. The CDR3 is 16 amino acids. Germline trimming cut 3 bases from V and 5 bases from J; bases unmatched to any gene: 12. The V gene's germline CDR1 is MDHEN and CDR2 SYDVKM.

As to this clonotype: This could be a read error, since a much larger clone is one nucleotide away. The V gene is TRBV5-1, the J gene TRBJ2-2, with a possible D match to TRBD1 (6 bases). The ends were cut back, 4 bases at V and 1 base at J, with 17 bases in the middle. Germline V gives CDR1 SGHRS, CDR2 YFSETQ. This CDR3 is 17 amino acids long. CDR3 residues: CASSIRAGTMNTGELFF. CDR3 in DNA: TGCGCCAGCAGCATACGGGCCGGGACAATGAACACCGGGGAGCTGTTTTTT.

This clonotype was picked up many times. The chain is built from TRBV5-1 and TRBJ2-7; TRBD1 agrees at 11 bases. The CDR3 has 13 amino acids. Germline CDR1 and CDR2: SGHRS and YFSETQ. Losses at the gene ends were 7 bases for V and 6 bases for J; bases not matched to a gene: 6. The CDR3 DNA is TGCGCCAGCGATTCCGGGACAGGGGGCGAGCAGTACTTC. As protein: CASDSGTGGEQYF.

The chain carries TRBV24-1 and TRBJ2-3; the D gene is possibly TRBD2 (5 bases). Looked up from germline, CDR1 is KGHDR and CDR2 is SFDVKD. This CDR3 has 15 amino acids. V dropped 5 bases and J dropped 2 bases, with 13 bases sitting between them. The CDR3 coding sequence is TGTGCCACCAGTGCCGCGGGTCGCACCACAGATACGCAGTATTTT. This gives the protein CATSAAGRTTDTQYF.

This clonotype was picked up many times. CDR3 DNA sequence: TGTGCCAGCAGCTTAAATGTAGCGGGGGGGCTAATAGATACGCAGTATTTT. Protein sequence: CASSLNVAGGLIDTQYF. V is TRBV7-2 and J is TRBJ2-3; 11 positions agree with TRBD2. The V gene end was trimmed by 2 bases and the J gene end by 5 bases; junction bases not matched to a gene: 9. Per germline, CDR1 SGHTA and CDR2 FQGNSA. The CDR3 extends over 17 amino acids.

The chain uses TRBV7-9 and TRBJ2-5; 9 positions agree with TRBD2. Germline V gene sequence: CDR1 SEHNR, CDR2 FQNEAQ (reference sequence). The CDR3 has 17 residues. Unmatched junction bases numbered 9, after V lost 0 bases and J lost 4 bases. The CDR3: CASSLALAGILRETQYF. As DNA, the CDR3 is TGTGCCAGCAGCTTAGCCCTAGCGGGGATCTTACGAGAGACCCAGTACTTC.

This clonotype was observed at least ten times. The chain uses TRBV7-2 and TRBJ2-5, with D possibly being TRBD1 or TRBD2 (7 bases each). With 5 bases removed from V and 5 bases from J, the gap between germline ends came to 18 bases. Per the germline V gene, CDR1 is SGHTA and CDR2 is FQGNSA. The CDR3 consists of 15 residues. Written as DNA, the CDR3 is TGTGCCAGCAGCCCTCAGGGGGGGGCCTCCGAGACCCAGTACTTC. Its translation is CASSPQGGASETQYF.

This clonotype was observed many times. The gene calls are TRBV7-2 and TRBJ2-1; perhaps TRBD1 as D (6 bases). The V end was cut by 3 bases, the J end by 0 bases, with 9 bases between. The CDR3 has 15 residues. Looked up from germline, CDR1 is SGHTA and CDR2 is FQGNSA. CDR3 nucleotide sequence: TGTGCCAGCAGCTTTAGGGGGAGCTCCTACAATGAGCAGTTCTTC. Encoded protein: CASSFRGSSYNEQFF.